These T cell receptor beta chains were read from a single sample in a study of cytomegalovirus exposure and HLA in healthy donors. Profiled with immunoSEQ multiplex PCR; TCRdb holds only in-frame clones, not every one. The sample lists around 150,000 clones; approximately 77% were seen once. Material: PBMCs. Source of these receptors: a man younger than 45 in good health and CMV-seropositive. CDR3s include the opening cysteine and the closing phenylalanine or tryptophan.

V	CDR3
TRBV7-2	CASSGLDSFGEQYF
TRBV19	CASSTGTGPFEQYF
TRBV6-5	CASKLDRVNSPLHF
TRBV7-3	CASSFNAGTGDEQFF
TRBV11-2	CASSHRDRNYEQYF
TRBV6-1	CASSEAMGGDSPLHF
TRBV30	CAWSGQGQQPQHF
TRBV20-1	CSGQINEKLFF
TRBV5-1	CASSPDRGPEQYF
TRBV5-4	CASSQITGIGYEQYF